This T cell receptor beta chain stems from a study of blood T cell repertoires in COVID-19. Turning to the study itself: T cells, B-cell-depleted T cells, or PBMCs provided the cDNA or gDNA that served as material.

Profiled with immunoSEQ multiplex PCR; TCRdb holds only in-frame clones, not every one. The table shows 300,000 to 400,000 clones, with approximately 82% occurring only once. Per the germline V gene, CDR1 is SGHRS and CDR2 is YFSETQ. The CDR3 sequence is 14 residues long. V lost 7 bases, J lost 4 bases, and 16 bases lay in between. This chain links TRBV5-1 with TRBJ2-3; a weak D match, TRBD1 (6 bases). The TCR comes from a man younger than 40 with active or convalescent COVID-19. Input material: peripheral blood. The CDR3 sequence: CASRTMGAADTQYF. CDR3 DNA sequence: TGCGCCAGCCGGACCATGGGGGCCGCAGATACGCAGTATTTT.